These 12 T cell receptor beta chains share one sample of origin, sequenced in a study of cytomegalovirus exposure and HLA in healthy donors. Primers included in the PCR were 60 Vbeta and 13 Jbeta primers. Profiling relied on immunoSEQ multiplex PCR, and the TCRdb table lists in-frame clones only, not all of them. The data show some 120,000 clones, about 8.6% seen once. The sequencing input was PBMCs. The receptor source for this set is a woman in her forties in good health and CMV-seropositive.

The chain has TRBV25-1 and TRBJ2-2; the match to TRBD1 covers 9 bases. From germline, CDR1 is MGHDK and CDR2 SYGVNS. The junction had 3 bases not matched to a gene; V was cut back by 4 bases and J by 6 bases. There are 14 residues in the CDR3. This CDR3 is CASSGQGGAGELFF. In DNA form, the CDR3 reads TGTGCCAGCAGTGGACAGGGGGGGGCCGGGGAGCTGTTTTTT.

The chain couples TRBV10-3 to TRBJ2-1; 9 positions agree with TRBD2. Per germline, CDR1 ENHRY and CDR2 SYGVKD. The CDR3 extends over 12 amino acids. Trimming removed 10 bases from V and 9 bases from J; junction bases left unmatched: 7. The chain's CDR3 is CATGTSNSEQFF. CDR3 nucleotide sequence: TGTGCCACCGGGACTAGCAACAGTGAGCAGTTCTTC.

Regarding this clone: The junction differs from germline at one of its ends, possibly a read error. This chain links TRBV4-1 with TRBJ2-1, with D possibly TRBD2 on 6 matching bases. Germline CDR1 reads MGHRA; CDR2 reads YSYEKL. This CDR3 comprises 14 residues. CDR3: CASSQDITAGKQFF. In DNA form, the CDR3 reads TGCGCCAGCAGTCAAGATATAACGGCGGGGAAGCAGTTCTTC.

The J gene is TRBJ1-2, the V gene TRBV6-5; possibly TRBD1 for D (6 bases). Trimming shortened V by 5 bases and J by 1 base, and 11 bases separated the two germline ends. The CDR3 is 14 residues long. Germline CDR1 reads MNHEY; CDR2 reads SVGAGI. CDR3 sequence: CASSRDIGNYGYTF. CDR3 DNA: TGTGCCAGCAGTCGGGACATCGGTAACTATGGCTACACCTTC.

This clone was seen a handful of times. V usage is TRBV5-1 and J usage is TRBJ1-4; D remains unclear. Looked up from germline, CDR1 is SGHRS and CDR2 is YFSETQ. V gave up 2 bases and J gave up 7 bases, with 15 bases separating them. This CDR3 comprises 15 residues. CDR3 residues: CASSLQPGSGEKLFF. Written as DNA, the CDR3 is TGCGCCAGCAGCTTACAACCGGGATCGGGTGAAAAACTGTTTTTT.

The sample holds a few counts of this clone. The rearrangement joins TRBV10-1 to TRBJ2-4; 8 bases agree with TRBD1. CDR3 length: 16 residues. The J segment lost 0 bases and the V segment lost 4 bases, leaving 5 bases of the junction unmatched. Germline V gene lookup returns CDR1 WNHNN and CDR2 SYGVQD (reference sequence). CDR3 DNA: TGCGCCAGCAGTGGAGGGACAGGAGTAGCCAAAAACATTCAGTACTTC. Amino acids: CASSGGTGVAKNIQYF.

The V gene is TRBV29-1, the J gene TRBJ1-1; 7 bases are a match to TRBD1. V lost 7 bases, J lost 5 bases, and 7 bases stayed unmatched. Germline-derived CDR1 and CDR2 are SQVTM and ANQGSEA. The CDR3 covers 12 residues. The DNA of the CDR3 is TGCAGCGCGGGAGGGGGACAGACTGAAGCTTTCTTT. The encoded protein is CSAGGGQTEAFF.

The J gene is TRBJ2-3, the V gene TRBV2, with D possibly TRBD2 on 7 matching bases. The CDR3 is 13 amino acids. Trimming left V 8 bases short and J 3 bases short, with 12 bases between. The V gene's germline CDR1 is SNHLY and CDR2 FYNNEI. CDR3 residues: CASSGGSTDTQYF. CDR3 in DNA: TGTGCCAGCTCGGGGGGCAGTACAGATACGCAGTATTTT.

This chain connects TRBV2 to TRBJ2-3, with unresolved D. Trimming took off 3 bases at V and 2 bases at J, with 12 bases between the two ends. The CDR3 is 15 amino acids. In germline, CDR1 is SNHLY, CDR2 FYNNEI. In DNA, the CDR3 is TGTGCCAGCAGTGACGGCGGAGATCACACAGATACGCAGTATTTT. Its translation is CASSDGGDHTDTQYF.

The rearrangement links TRBV9 to TRBJ1-5; D is unresolved. The CDR3 loop spans 14 amino acids. Trimming took 4 bases from V and 2 from J, leaving 10 bases between them. The germline gives CDR1 SGDLS, CDR2 YYNGEE. CDR3 residues: CASSRGTRNQPQHF. DNA of the CDR3: TGTGCCAGCAGCCGGGGAACCCGCAATCAGCCCCAGCATTTT.

This clone showed up just a few times. The rearrangement links TRBV2 to TRBJ1-4; D call uncertain. V lost 5 bases, J lost 8 bases, and 18 bases lay in between. Germline values: CDR1 SNHLY, CDR2 FYNNEI. This CDR3 has 15 residues. The CDR3 DNA reads as TGTGCCAGCAGTCCTCGGACGGCCGGGAAAGAAAAACTGTTTTTT. Translated, it gives CASSPRTAGKEKLFF.

The rearrangement joins TRBV29-1 to TRBJ1-2; TRBD1 aligns across 7 bases. Germline V CDR1 and CDR2: SQVTM, ANQGSEA. This CDR3 is 11 amino acids long. J gave up 8 bases and V 7 bases, and 7 bases lay outside the gene matches. CDR3 in amino acids: CSAEGAGGYTF. In nucleotides, the CDR3 is TGCAGCGCCGAGGGGGCAGGCGGCTACACCTTC. Using reference TRBV29-1 and TRBJ1-2 for the parts outside the CDR3, the full variable domain is SAVISQKPSRDICQRGTSLTIQCQVDSQVTMMFWYRQQPGQSLTLIATANQGSEATYESGFVIDKFPISRPNLTFSTLTVSNMSPEDSSIYLCSAEGAGGYTFGSGTRLTVV.